The 21 T cell receptor beta chains below come from one sample, sequenced in a study of shared clonotypes between healthy human individuals. Clones were sequenced by immunoSEQ multiplex PCR, and TCRdb holds only the in-frame ones, with some missing. The data contain around 500,000 clones, approximately 81% of them singletons. The sequenced sample consisted of PBMCs. Source of these receptors: a woman between 40 and 55 years old in good health. Some clones in this sample may be carry-over from other donors' samples.

The chain carries TRBV10-1 and TRBJ2-1, with TRBD2 identical over 13 bases. The ends lost 3 bases at V and 3 bases at J; junction bases unmatched: 8. Germline-derived CDR1 and CDR2 are WNHNN and SYGVQD (reference sequence). The CDR3 is 18 amino acids. The CDR3 region is CASSDRRTSGSSYNEQFF. The CDR3 DNA follows: TGCGCCAGCAGTGACCGCCGGACTAGCGGGAGCAGCTACAATGAGCAGTTCTTC.

This chain joins TRBV7-9 and TRBJ2-4, with D tentatively TRBD1 (6 bases). This CDR3 spans 14 amino acids. Trimming stripped 1 base from V and 9 bases from J, with 13 bases between. CDR1 is SEHNR, CDR2 FQNEAQ, per germline (reference sequence). The CDR3 DNA is TGTGCCAGCAGCTTAGGGGATCAGGGGACCATTCAGTACTTC. Translated: CASSLGDQGTIQYF.

About this clone: Since a far larger clone is one base different, this is likely a read error. The V and J genes are TRBV4-3 and TRBJ2-3; D is unresolved. CDR3 length: 12 residues. V was trimmed by 3 bases and J by 6 bases, leaving 7 bases between them. The germline gives CDR1 LGHNA, CDR2 YSLEER. The CDR3 nucleotides read TGCGCCAGCAGCCACCTGTGGGATACGCAGTATTTT. It yields the protein CASSHLWDTQYF.

This clone has only a few counts. This chain links TRBV27 with TRBJ2-1; D is unclear. Germline-derived CDR1 and CDR2 are MNHEY and SMNVEV (reference sequence). CDR3 length: 12 residues. V was cut by 2 bases and J by 6 bases, with 5 bases left in between. The CDR3 sequence: CASSLGANEQFF. The CDR3 DNA reads TGTGCCAGCAGTTTAGGCGCCAATGAGCAGTTCTTC.

This clone was found once. This is likely an artifact of a read error, given a far larger clone one base away. V usage is TRBV5-6 and J usage is TRBJ2-7; no definite D call. The CDR3 contains 15 residues. V lost 4 bases to trimming and J lost 9 bases, with 23 bases between them. Germline lookup yields CDR1 SGHDT and CDR2 YYEEEE. The CDR3 DNA follows: TGTGCCAGCAGCGCCTTATGGACGGCTGACCCAACGCAGTACTTC. This codes for CASSALWTADPTQYF.

This chain uses TRBV5-6 with TRBJ1-1; no reliable D call. This CDR3 has 13 residues. With 5 bases removed from V and 1 base from J, the gap between germline ends came to 9 bases. The germline V gene encodes CDR1 SGHDT and CDR2 YYEEEE. Here the CDR3 reads CASSIGGNTEAFF. In DNA form, the CDR3 reads TGTGCCAGCAGTATCGGAGGGAACACTGAAGCTTTCTTT.

J is TRBJ1-2 and V is TRBV7-2; 8 positions match TRBD1. The germline V gene encodes CDR1 SGHTA and CDR2 FQGNSA. CDR3 size: 19 residues. J was trimmed by 1 base and V by 0 bases; bases with no gene match: 13. The DNA for the CDR3 is TGTGCCAGCAGCTTAGCCCCCCCGGACAGGACAGGGTTTAACTATGGCTACACCTTC. Translation: CASSLAPPDRTGFNYGYTF. The full variable domain, with the rest looked up from reference TRBV7-2 and TRBJ1-2, is GAGVSQSPSNKVTEKGKDVELRCDPISGHTALYWYRQSLGQGLEFLIYFQGNSAPDKSGLPSDRFSAERTGGSVSTLTIQRTQQEDSAVYLCASSLAPPDRTGFNYGYTFGSGTRLTVV.

The rearrangement joins TRBV5-6 to TRBJ2-4, with 7 bases fitting TRBD1. With 3 bases clipped from V and 9 bases from J, the junction kept 6 bases outside the gene matches. This CDR3 comprises 13 residues. The germline gives CDR1 SGHDT, CDR2 YYEEEE. CDR3 coding DNA: TGTGCCAGCAGCTACAGGGGTACTAGCATTCAGTACTTC. It codes for CASSYRGTSIQYF.

About this clone itself: Other nucleotide sequences in the sample specify the same CDR3. The J gene is TRBJ2-5, the V gene TRBV18; no clear D. Near its end, the DNA agrees better with TRBJ2-7, so the J call may be wrong. The CDR3 spans 13 residues. Germline values: CDR1 KGHSH, CDR2 LQKENI. The CDR3 sequence: CASSVTASYEQYF. CDR3 in DNA: TGTGCCAGCTCAGTGACCGCTTCCTACGAGCAGTACTTC.

This clone came up a few times. This rearrangement joins TRBV28 to TRBJ1-2; TRBD1 matches at 9 bases. CDR3 length equals 18 residues. CDR1 is MDHEN and CDR2 is SYDVKM in the germline V gene. J was trimmed by 0 bases and V by 5 bases; bases with no gene match: 13. CDR3 nucleotide sequence: TGTGCCAGCAGTCCCCGGGGAATGGACAGGGGCCCTAACTATGGCTACACCTTC. Amino acids: CASSPRGMDRGPNYGYTF.

V usage is TRBV19 and J usage is TRBJ2-5, with 10 bases identical to TRBD2. The junction had 8 bases not matched to a gene; V was cut back by 10 bases and J by 3 bases. Germline V CDR1 and CDR2: LNHDA, SQIVND (reference sequence). This CDR3 is built from 14 residues. CDR3 nucleotide sequence: TGTGCCACTTCGTTACTAGCGGGAAAAGAGACCCAGTACTTC. This codes for CATSLLAGKETQYF.

The rearrangement links TRBV6-6 to TRBJ2-3, with 8 bases lining up with TRBD2. Germline assignment: CDR1 MNHNY and CDR2 SVGAGI (reference sequence). The junction had 5 bases not matched to a gene; V was cut back by 6 bases and J by 0 bases. The CDR3 length is 15 residues. The CDR3 loop reads CASRNSGVSTDTQYF. The CDR3 DNA reads as TGTGCCAGCAGAAATAGCGGGGTTAGCACAGATACGCAGTATTTT.

The chain recombines TRBV5-8 with TRBJ1-1; the match to TRBD1 covers 7 bases. Trimming removed 3 bases from V and 3 bases from J; junction bases left unmatched: 8. This CDR3 is 15 amino acids long. Germline V gene data show CDR1 as SGHTS and CDR2 as YDEGEE. CDR3 sequence (DNA): TGTGCCAGCAGCTCGTATCGACAGGGCGACACTGAAGCTTTCTTT. Its translation: CASSSYRQGDTEAFF.

This clone is a singleton in its sample. This chain links TRBV5-1 with TRBJ2-7; 10 bases match TRBD1. Trimming cost V 2 bases and J 5 bases; bases outside gene matches: 7. The CDR3 is 15 residues long. CDR1 is SGHRS, CDR2 YFSETQ, per germline. The CDR3 DNA reads TGCGCCAGCAGCTTCGCCGGGACAGGGGTCGACGAGCAGTACTTC. Protein product: CASSFAGTGVDEQYF.

The V and J genes are TRBV6-5 and TRBJ2-3, with 7 bases that match TRBD1. V was clipped by 0 bases and J by 7 bases; unmatched bases: 7. Germline CDR1 MNHEY, CDR2 SVGAGI. This CDR3 is built from 15 residues. DNA for the CDR3: TGTGCCAGCAGTTACTCGACAGGGACAGTGTATACGCAGTATTTT. Its translation is CASSYSTGTVYTQYF.

This clone showed up just a few times. The chain couples TRBV19 to TRBJ2-3, with 9 bases aligning to TRBD2. Germline V CDR1 and CDR2: LNHDA, SQIVND (reference sequence). The CDR3 has 15 amino acids. J gave up 6 bases and V 4 bases, and 8 bases lay outside the gene matches. This CDR3 is CASSTSWSGRDTQYF. CDR3 sequence (DNA): TGTGCCAGTAGTACCTCGTGGAGCGGGAGGGATACGCAGTATTTT.

In this sample, this clone turned up many times. The chain joins TRBV21-1 to TRBJ1-1. TRBV21-1 is noted as a pseudogene. The CDR3 loop spans 11 amino acids. In DNA, the CDR3 is TGTGCCAGCAGCCTACCCACTGAAGCTTTCTTT. The encoded protein is CASSLPTEAFF.

In this sample, this clone turned up once. This chain joins TRBV5-4 and TRBJ2-1, with D possibly TRBD2 on 6 matching bases. The V gene lost 3 bases and the J gene lost 3 bases, with 13 bases spanning the gap. The CDR3 totals 15 residues. The germline CDR1 and CDR2 sequences are SGHNT and YYREEE (reference sequence). The CDR3 DNA follows: TGTGCCAGCAGCTCGGGAGTAGGAAACTACAATGAGCAGTTCTTC. The encoded protein is CASSSGVGNYNEQFF.

J is TRBJ1-1 and V is TRBV5-1; D is unresolved. V shed 0 bases and J shed 0 bases, with 9 bases lying between them. This CDR3 comprises 15 residues. Germline CDR1 reads SGHRS; CDR2 reads YFSETQ. CDR3 protein: CASSLESGMNTEAFF. CDR3 bases: TGCGCCAGCAGCTTGGAATCAGGAATGAACACTGAAGCTTTCTTT.

This clone has a count of ten or more. This chain links TRBV11-1 with TRBJ1-2; no clear D. This CDR3 has 14 residues. V was clipped by 0 bases and J by 0 bases, with 5 bases between them. Germline V gene lookup returns CDR1 SGHAT and CDR2 FQDESV (reference sequence). The CDR3 coding sequence is TGTGCCAGCAGCTTAGCAAGCTCTAACTATGGCTACACCTTC. It encodes CASSLASSNYGYTF.

The rearrangement uses TRBV7-2 and TRBJ2-5; a possible D gene is TRBD2 (5 bases). CDR1 is SGHTA, CDR2 FQGNSA, per germline. The CDR3 totals 14 residues. Trimming cost V 3 bases and J 5 bases, with 13 bases left between them. The CDR3: CASSLVHPGETQYF. The CDR3 DNA follows: TGTGCCAGCAGCTTGGTACACCCGGGGGAGACCCAGTACTTC.